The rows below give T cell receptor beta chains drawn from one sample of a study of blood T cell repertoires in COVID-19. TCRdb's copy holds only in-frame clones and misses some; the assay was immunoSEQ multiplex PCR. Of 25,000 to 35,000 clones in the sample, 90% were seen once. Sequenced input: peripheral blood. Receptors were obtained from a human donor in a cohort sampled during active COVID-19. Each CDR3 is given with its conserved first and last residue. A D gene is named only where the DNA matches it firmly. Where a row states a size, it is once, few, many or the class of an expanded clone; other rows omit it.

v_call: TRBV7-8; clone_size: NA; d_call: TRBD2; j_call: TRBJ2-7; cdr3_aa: CASSLGLAGALPYEQYF; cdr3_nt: TGTGCCAGCAGCTTGGGACTAGCGGGAGCCCTGCCTTACGAGCAGTACTTC
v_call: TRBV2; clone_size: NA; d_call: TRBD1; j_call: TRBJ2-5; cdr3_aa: CASSNSGTAQETQYF; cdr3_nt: TGTGCCAGCAGTAACTCCGGGACAGCACAAGAGACCCAGTACTTC
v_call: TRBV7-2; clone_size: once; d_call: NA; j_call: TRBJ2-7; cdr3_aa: CASSLGYRGSGPPYEQYF; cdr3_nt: TGTGCCAGCAGCTTAGGGTACCGCGGTAGCGGACCCCCCTACGAGCAGTACTTC
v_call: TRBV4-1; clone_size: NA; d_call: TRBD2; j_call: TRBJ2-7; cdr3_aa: CASSQGLAGLGEQYF; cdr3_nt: TGCGCCAGCAGCCAGGGACTAGCGGGATTGGGGGAGCAGTACTTC
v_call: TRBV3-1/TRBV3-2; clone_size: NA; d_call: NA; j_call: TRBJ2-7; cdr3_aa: CASSLTPRGVYEQYF; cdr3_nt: TGTGCCAGCAGCCTAACCCCCAGGGGGGTTTACGAGCAGTACTTC
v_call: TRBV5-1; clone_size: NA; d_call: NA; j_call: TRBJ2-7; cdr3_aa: CASSLDGSYEQYF; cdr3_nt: TGCGCCAGCAGCCTGGACGGCTCCTACGAGCAGTACTTC
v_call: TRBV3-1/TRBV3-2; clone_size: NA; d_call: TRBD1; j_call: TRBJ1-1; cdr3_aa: CASSQGTGTEEAFF; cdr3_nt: TGTGCCAGCAGCCAAGGGACCGGGACAGAAGAAGCTTTCTTT
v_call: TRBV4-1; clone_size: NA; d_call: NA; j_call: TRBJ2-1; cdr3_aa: CASSQEQVGEQFF; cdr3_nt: TGCGCCAGCAGCCAAGAGCAGGTGGGTGAGCAGTTCTTC
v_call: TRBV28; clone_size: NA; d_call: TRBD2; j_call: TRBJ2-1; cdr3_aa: CASSYAGTSDNEQFF; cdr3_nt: TGTGCCAGCAGTTACGCCGGGACTAGCGACAATGAGCAGTTCTTC
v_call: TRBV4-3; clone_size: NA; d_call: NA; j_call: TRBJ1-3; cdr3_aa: CASSPGGAQGPGNTIYF; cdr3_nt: TGCGCCAGCAGCCCGGGGGGGGCGCAGGGTCCTGGAAACACCATATATTTT
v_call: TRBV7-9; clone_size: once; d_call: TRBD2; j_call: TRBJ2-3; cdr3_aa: CASSFGLAVPQGTDTQYF; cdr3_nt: TGTGCCAGCAGCTTCGGACTAGCGGTCCCTCAAGGCACAGATACGCAGTATTTT
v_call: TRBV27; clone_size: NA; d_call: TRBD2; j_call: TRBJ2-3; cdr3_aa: CASSLFPPSSGLGRTDTQYF; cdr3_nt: TGTGCCAGCAGTTTATTTCCCCCCTCTAGCGGGTTGGGACGCACAGATACGCAGTATTTT
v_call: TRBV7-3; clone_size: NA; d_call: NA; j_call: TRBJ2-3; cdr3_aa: CASTRGGPTDTQYF; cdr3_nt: TGTGCCAGCACGCGAGGCGGGCCCACAGATACGCAGTATTTT
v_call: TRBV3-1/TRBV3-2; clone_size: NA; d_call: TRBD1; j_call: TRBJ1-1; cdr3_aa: CASSQPGQLNTEAFF; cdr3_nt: TGTGCCAGCAGCCAACCGGGACAGTTGAACACTGAAGCTTTCTTT
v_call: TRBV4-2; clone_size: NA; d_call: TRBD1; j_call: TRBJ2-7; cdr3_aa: CASSQGTAGTGGYEQYF; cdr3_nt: TGTGCCAGCAGCCAAGGTACCGCCGGGACAGGGGGCTACGAGCAGTACTTC
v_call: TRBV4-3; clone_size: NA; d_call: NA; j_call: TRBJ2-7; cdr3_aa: CASSQDRDNYEQYF; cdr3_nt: TGCGCCAGCAGCCAAGACCGGGACAACTACGAGCAGTACTTC
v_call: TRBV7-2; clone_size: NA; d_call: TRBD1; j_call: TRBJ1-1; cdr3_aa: CASRFGTANTEAFF; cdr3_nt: TGTGCCAGCAGGTTCGGGACAGCGAACACTGAAGCTTTCTTT
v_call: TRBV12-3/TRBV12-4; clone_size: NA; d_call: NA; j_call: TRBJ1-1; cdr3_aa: CASSLGQYTEAFF; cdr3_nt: TGTGCCAGCAGTTTAGGGCAGTACACTGAAGCTTTCTTT
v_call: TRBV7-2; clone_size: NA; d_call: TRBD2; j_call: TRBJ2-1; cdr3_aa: CASSLVGTSGNNEQFF; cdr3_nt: TGTGCCAGCAGCTTAGTCGGGACTAGCGGGAACAATGAGCAGTTCTTC
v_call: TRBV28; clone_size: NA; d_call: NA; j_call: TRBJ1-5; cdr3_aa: CASTTSGWPQHF; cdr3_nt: TGTGCCAGCACCACATCAGGGTGGCCCCAGCATTTT
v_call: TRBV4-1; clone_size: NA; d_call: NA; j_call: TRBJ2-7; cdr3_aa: CASSQAFRGLGEQYF; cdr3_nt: TGCGCCAGCAGCCAAGCATTCAGGGGTTTGGGCGAGCAGTACTTC
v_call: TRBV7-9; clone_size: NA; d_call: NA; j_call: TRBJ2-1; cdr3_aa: CASSLLGRSSYNEQFF; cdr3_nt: TGTGCCAGCAGCTTATTGGGGAGGAGCTCCTACAATGAGCAGTTCTTC
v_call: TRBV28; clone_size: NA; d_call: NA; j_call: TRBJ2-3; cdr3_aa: CASSWTVPDTQYF; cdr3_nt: TGTGCCAGCAGTTGGACAGTCCCAGATACGCAGTATTTT
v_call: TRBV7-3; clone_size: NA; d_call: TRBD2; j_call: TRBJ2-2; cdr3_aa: CASSLRGGSGTPTGELFF; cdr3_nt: TGTGCCAGCAGCTTAAGGGGTGGTAGCGGGACCCCCACCGGGGAGCTGTTTTTT
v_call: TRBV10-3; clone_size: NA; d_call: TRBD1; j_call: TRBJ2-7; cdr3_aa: CAISSRGQDEQYF; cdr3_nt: TGTGCCATCAGCAGCAGGGGGCAGGACGAGCAGTACTTC
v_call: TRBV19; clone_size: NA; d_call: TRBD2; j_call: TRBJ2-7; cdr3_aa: CASSILAGPYEQYF; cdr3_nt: TGTGCCAGTAGTATATTAGCGGGGCCTTACGAGCAGTACTTC
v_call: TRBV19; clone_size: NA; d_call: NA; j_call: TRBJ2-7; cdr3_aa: CASSKGLSYEQYF; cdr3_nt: TGTGCCAGTTCAAAGGGGCTCTCCTACGAGCAGTACTTC
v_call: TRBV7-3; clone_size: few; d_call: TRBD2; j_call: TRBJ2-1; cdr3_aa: CASSPRTSGRAGANEQFF; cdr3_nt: TGTGCCAGCAGCCCCCGGACTAGCGGGAGGGCCGGGGCCAATGAGCAGTTCTTC
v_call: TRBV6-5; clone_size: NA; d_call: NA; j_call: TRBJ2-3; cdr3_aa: CASSYSLGSTDTQYF; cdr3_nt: TGTGCCAGCAGTTACTCTCTCGGGAGCACAGATACGCAGTATTTT
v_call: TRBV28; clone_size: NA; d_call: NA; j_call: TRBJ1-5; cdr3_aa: CASGGQPQHF; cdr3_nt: TGTGCCAGCGGCGGGCAGCCCCAGCATTTT
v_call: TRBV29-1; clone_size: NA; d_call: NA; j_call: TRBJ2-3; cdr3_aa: CSVEEGKSGQTTDTQYF; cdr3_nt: TGCAGCGTTGAGGAGGGGAAATCGGGACAGACCACAGATACGCAGTATTTT
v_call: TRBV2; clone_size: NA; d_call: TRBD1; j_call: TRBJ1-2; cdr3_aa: CASSERGQQNYGYTF; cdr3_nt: TGTGCCAGCAGTGAAAGGGGACAGCAGAACTATGGCTACACCTTC
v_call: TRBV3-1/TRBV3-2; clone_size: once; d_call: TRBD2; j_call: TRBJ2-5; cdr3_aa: CASSQEHSGLQETQYF; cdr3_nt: TGTGCCAGCAGCCAAGAGCATAGCGGGTTGCAAGAGACCCAGTACTTC